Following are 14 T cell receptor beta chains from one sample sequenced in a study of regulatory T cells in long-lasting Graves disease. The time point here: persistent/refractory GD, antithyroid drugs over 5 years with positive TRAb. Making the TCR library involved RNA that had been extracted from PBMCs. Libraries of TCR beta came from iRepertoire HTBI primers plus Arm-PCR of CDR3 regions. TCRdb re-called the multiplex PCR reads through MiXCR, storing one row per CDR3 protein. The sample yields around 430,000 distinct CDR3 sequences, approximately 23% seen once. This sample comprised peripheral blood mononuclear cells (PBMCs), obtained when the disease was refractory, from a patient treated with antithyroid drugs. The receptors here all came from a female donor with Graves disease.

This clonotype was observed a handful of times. CDR3 region: CASSQTAGSVYEQYF. DNA of the CDR3: TGCGCCAGCAGCCAAACGGCGGGGTCAGTCTACGAGCAGTACTTC. The chain uses TRBV4-3 and TRBJ2-7, with a weak D call TRBD2 (6 bases). Germline V gene sequence: CDR1 LGHNA, CDR2 YSLEER. This CDR3 spans 15 amino acids. With 2 bases removed from V and 3 bases from J, the gap between germline ends came to 14 bases.

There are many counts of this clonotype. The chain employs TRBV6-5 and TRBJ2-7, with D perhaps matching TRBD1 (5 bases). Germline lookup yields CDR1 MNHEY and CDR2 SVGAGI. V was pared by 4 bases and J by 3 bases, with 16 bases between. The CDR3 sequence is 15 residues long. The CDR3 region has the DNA TGTGCCAGCAGTTCCTTGGGCAGGGCGAACTACGAGCAGTACTTC. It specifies CASSSLGRANYEQYF.

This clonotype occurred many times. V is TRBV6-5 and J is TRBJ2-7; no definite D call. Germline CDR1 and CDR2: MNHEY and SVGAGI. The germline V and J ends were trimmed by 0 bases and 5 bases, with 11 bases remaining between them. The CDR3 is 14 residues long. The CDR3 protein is CASSYSRWADEQYF. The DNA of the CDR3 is TGTGCCAGCAGTTACTCCCGTTGGGCGGACGAGCAGTACTTC.

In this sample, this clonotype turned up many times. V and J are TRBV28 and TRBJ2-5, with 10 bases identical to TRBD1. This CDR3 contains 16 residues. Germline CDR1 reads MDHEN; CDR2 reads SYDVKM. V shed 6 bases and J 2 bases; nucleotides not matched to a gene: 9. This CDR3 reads CASSRGLGQGQETQYF. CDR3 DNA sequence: TGTGCCAGCAGCCGAGGGTTGGGACAGGGGCAAGAGACCCAGTACTTC. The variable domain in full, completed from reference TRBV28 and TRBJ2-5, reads DVKVTQSSRYLVKRTGEKVFLECVQDMDHENMFWYRQDPGLGLRLIYFSYDVKMKEKGDIPEGYSVSREKKERFSLILESASTNQTSMYLCASSRGLGQGQETQYFGPGTRLLVL.

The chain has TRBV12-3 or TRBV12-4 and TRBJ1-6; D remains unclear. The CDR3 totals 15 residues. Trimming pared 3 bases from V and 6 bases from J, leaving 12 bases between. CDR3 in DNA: TGTGCCAGCAGTTTCGTCCGGGGTGGTAATTCACCCCTCCACTTT. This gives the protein CASSFVRGGNSPLHF.

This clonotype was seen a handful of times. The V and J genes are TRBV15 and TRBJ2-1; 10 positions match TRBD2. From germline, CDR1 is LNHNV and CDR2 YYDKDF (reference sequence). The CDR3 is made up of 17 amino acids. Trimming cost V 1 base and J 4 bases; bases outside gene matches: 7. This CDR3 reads CATSRARGTSAYNEQFF. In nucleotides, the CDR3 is TGTGCCACCAGCAGAGCCCGGGGGACTAGCGCGTACAATGAGCAGTTCTTC.

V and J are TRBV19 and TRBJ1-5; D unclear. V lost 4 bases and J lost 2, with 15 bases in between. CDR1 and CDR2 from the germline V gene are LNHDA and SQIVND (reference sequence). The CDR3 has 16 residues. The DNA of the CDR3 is TGTGCCAGTAGTAAGCTCCGGGCGCGGGGCAATCAGCCCCAGCATTTT. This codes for CASSKLRARGNQPQHF.

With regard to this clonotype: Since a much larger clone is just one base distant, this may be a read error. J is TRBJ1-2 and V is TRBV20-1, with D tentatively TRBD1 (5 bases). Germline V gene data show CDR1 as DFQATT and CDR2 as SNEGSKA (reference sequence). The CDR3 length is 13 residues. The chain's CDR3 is CSASSRTNYGYAF. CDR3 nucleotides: TGCAGTGCTAGCTCCAGGACAAACTATGGCTACGCCTTC.

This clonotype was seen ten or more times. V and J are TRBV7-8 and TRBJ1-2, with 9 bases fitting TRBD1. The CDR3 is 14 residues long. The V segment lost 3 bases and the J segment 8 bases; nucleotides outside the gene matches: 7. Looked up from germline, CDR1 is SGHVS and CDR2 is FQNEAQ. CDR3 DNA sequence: TGTGCCAGCAGCTTCCGGGACAGGGTATACGGCTACACCTTC. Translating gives CASSFRDRVYGYTF.

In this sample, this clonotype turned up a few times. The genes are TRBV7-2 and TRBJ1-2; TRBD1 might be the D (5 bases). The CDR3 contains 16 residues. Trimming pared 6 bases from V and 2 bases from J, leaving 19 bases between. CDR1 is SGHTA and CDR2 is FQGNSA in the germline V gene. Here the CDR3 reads CASRQPGGEVNYGYTF. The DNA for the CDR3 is TGTGCCAGCAGACAACCGGGGGGTGAGGTCAACTATGGCTACACCTTC.

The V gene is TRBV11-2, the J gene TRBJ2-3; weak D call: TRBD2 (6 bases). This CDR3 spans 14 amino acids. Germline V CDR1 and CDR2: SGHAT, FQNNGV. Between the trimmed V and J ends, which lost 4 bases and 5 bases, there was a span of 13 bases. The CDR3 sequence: CASSYGGPGDTQYF. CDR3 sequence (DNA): TGTGCCAGCAGCTACGGGGGTCCGGGAGATACGCAGTATTTT.

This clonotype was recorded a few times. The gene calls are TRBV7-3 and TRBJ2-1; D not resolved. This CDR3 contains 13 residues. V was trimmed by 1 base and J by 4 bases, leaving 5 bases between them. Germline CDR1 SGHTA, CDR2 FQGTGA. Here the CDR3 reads CASSLNRYNEQFF. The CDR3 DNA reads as TGTGCCAGCAGCTTAAACCGATACAATGAGCAGTTCTTC.

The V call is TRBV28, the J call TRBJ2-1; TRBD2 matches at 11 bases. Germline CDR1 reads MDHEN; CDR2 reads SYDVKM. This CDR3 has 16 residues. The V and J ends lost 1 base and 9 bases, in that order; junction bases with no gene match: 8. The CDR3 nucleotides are TGTGCCAGCAGTTTATCGGCTAGCGGGAGGTATGGTGAGCAGTTCTTC. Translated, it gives CASSLSASGRYGEQFF.

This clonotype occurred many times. CDR3 nucleotides: TGTGCCAGCAGTTTACGTTACAGGGGGCGCGGCCTTTATAGCAATCAGCCCCAGCATTTT. It encodes CASSLRYRGRGLYSNQPQHF. This chain joins TRBV28 and TRBJ1-5, with 9 bases fitting TRBD1. Trimming took 2 bases from V and 0 from J; bases not matched to a gene: 14. CDR3 size: 20 residues. CDR1 and CDR2 from the germline V gene are MDHEN and SYDVKM.